These 26 T cell receptor beta chains came from one sample sequenced in a study of identical twins. TCRdb redid the calling of the 5' RACE reads with MiXCR, one entry per CDR3 protein. The data show around 680,000 distinct CDR3 sequences, under 9% seen once. These data also featured in a second study, about yellow fever vaccine responses in identical twins.

The sample taken for sequencing was PBMCs. These receptor sequences come from a woman aged 18-29 years in good health.

The chain recombines TRBV20-1 with TRBJ2-3, with D unresolved. The germline CDR1 and CDR2 sequences are DFQATT and SNEGSKA (reference sequence). Between the trimmed V and J ends, which lost 3 bases and 2 bases, there was a span of 15 bases. The CDR3 has 15 residues. DNA of the CDR3: TGCAGTGCTAGGTCTACTTGGGCCTCCACAGATACGCAGTATTTT. Protein sequence: CSARSTWASTDTQYF.

The V gene is TRBV12-3 or TRBV12-4, the J gene TRBJ2-3; D is unclear. The CDR3 extends over 12 amino acids. Trimming took off 6 bases at V and 4 bases at J, with 8 bases between the two ends. The CDR3 here is CASRLEPDTQYF. Here the CDR3 DNA reads TGTGCCAGCAGGCTAGAACCAGATACGCAGTATTTT.

This clonotype was seen a handful of times. The chain combines TRBV29-1 with TRBJ2-5, with D maybe TRBD1 (5 bases). V was trimmed by 2 bases and J by 4 bases, leaving 11 bases between them. The CDR3 is made up of 13 amino acids. Germline CDR1 SQVTM, CDR2 ANQGSEA. The CDR3 DNA sequence: TGCAGCGTTGAAATCGCAGGGTCAGAGACCCAGTACTTC. Translated, it gives CSVEIAGSETQYF.

V gene TRBV3-1 combines with J gene TRBJ2-2; D call uncertain. The CDR3 spans 16 residues. V lost 1 base, J lost 0 bases, and 9 bases lay in between. Germline V gene sequence: CDR1 LGHDT, CDR2 YNNKEL (reference sequence). CDR3 sequence (DNA): TGTGCCAGCAGCCAAGGGGTCCACGCGAACACCGGGGAGCTGTTTTTT. It encodes CASSQGVHANTGELFF.

This clonotype came up many times. The rearrangement joins TRBV7-9 to TRBJ2-2; 9 bases map to TRBD1. The CDR3 extends over 17 amino acids. CDR1 SEHNR and CDR2 FQNEAQ come from the germline V gene (reference sequence). V trimming: 4 bases; J trimming: 2 bases; junction bases outside the gene matches: 8. The CDR3 DNA sequence: TGTGCCAGCAGCTGGGCATGGACAGGGGACAACACCGGGGAGCTGTTTTTT. It specifies CASSWAWTGDNTGELFF.

This clonotype was counted many times. The V call is TRBV5-1, the J call TRBJ2-7; a possible D gene is TRBD2 (5 bases). Germline V gives CDR1 SGHRS, CDR2 YFSETQ. Between the trimmed V and J ends, which lost 4 bases and 2 bases, there was a span of 22 bases. This CDR3 comprises 17 residues. The CDR3: CASSRISLGGLTYEQYF. The CDR3 DNA sequence: TGCGCCAGCAGCCGAATTTCGCTGGGCGGGTTAACCTACGAGCAGTACTTC.

Ten or more counts support this clonotype. V and J are TRBV25-1 and TRBJ1-1; D unclear. V shed 3 bases and J shed 8 bases, with 10 bases lying between them. This CDR3 region has 12 residues. From germline, CDR1 is MGHDK and CDR2 SYGVNS. Here the CDR3 reads CASSDPVREAFF. CDR3 nucleotides: TGTGCCAGCAGTGATCCGGTGAGGGAAGCTTTCTTT.

This clonotype was seen only a few times. V is TRBV10-3 and J is TRBJ2-1, with TRBD1 matching 8 bases. The V segment lost 1 base and the J segment 0 bases; nucleotides outside the gene matches: 5. The germline CDR1 and CDR2 sequences are ENHRY and SYGVKD. This CDR3 region has 17 residues. Here the CDR3 reads CAISEWDRLSSYNEQFF. The CDR3 nucleotides read TGTGCCATCAGTGAGTGGGACAGGCTCAGCTCCTACAATGAGCAGTTCTTC.

This clonotype was counted at least ten times. This sequence joins TRBV28 and TRBJ2-7; 7 bases line up with TRBD1. Germline lookup yields CDR1 MDHEN and CDR2 SYDVKM. This CDR3 is built from 14 residues. Trimming at V came to 3 bases and at J to 2 bases, leaving 4 bases not matched to a gene. The CDR3 DNA is TGTGCCAGCAGTTTGTGGGGACAGCCCTACGAGCAGTACTTC. Amino acids: CASSLWGQPYEQYF.

This clonotype came up a few times. The J gene is TRBJ2-3, the V gene TRBV5-6; D might be TRBD1 (5 bases). V lost 0 bases to trimming and J lost 2 bases, with 7 bases between them. Germline CDR1 reads SGHDT; CDR2 reads YYEEEE. CDR3 length equals 14 residues. The CDR3 protein is CASSLEDTTDTQYF. The CDR3 coding sequence is TGTGCCAGCAGCTTGGAGGACACCACAGATACGCAGTATTTT.

About this clonotype itself: At one end the junction does not follow the germline gene, possibly because of a read error. DNA of the CDR3: TGTGCCTGCAGTCCCAGAGGGGGAGGGCCAATTTACGAGCAGTACTTC. It translates to CACSPRGGGPIYEQYF. This chain joins TRBV27 and TRBJ2-7, with TRBD2 as a possible D gene (7 bases). CDR3 length: 16 residues. Germline V gene sequence: CDR1 MNHEY, CDR2 SMNVEV (reference sequence).

This clonotype was seen repeatedly, ten times or more. This sequence joins TRBV29-1 and TRBJ2-1; 11 bases are shared with TRBD1. V gave up 6 bases and J gave up 6 bases; unmatched junction bases: 10. Germline CDR1 is SQVTM and CDR2 is ANQGSEA. The CDR3 has 15 amino acids. CDR3 DNA sequence: TGCAGCGTAGTTCCGGGACAGGGGGTTCCCAATGAGCAGTTCTTC. Protein sequence: CSVVPGQGVPNEQFF.

In this sample, this clonotype turned up a few times. The chain uses TRBV10-3 and TRBJ1-5; D is undetermined. CDR3 length equals 12 residues. Between the trimmed V and J ends, which lost 9 bases and 8 bases, there was a span of 14 bases. Germline CDR1 ENHRY, CDR2 SYGVKD. The DNA of the CDR3 is TGTGCCATAGGACGGCCTGGGGAGCCCCAGCATTTT. Its translation is CAIGRPGEPQHF.

In its sample, this clonotype was seen many times. The chain links TRBV5-1 to TRBJ1-5; D not resolved. Germline V lookup: CDR1 SGHRS, CDR2 YFSETQ. Trimming shortened V by 0 bases and J by 5 bases, and 9 bases separated the two germline ends. This CDR3 comprises 14 residues. Written as DNA, the CDR3 is TGCGCCAGCAGCTTGGAGGGATTGGATCAGCCCCAGCATTTT. Protein product: CASSLEGLDQPQHF.

In this sample, this clonotype turned up a few times. The chain is built from TRBV11-1 and TRBJ2-2; D unclear. Trimming shortened V by 5 bases and J by 6 bases, and 13 bases separated the two germline ends. The CDR3 totals 14 residues. Germline CDR1 SGHAT, CDR2 FQDESV (reference sequence). The CDR3 reads CASSLRTKPGELFF. Written as DNA, the CDR3 is TGTGCCAGCAGCCTGCGGACCAAGCCCGGGGAGCTGTTTTTT.

This clonotype was counted between two and nine times. The limits of the CDR3 on the DNA are not certain, so only TCRdb's listed CDR3 is given. The rearrangement links TRBV3-1 to TRBJ2-1; the DNA was not used to check the table's D call, TRBD1. Including both end residues, the CDR3 is 13 amino acids long. Germline-derived CDR1 and CDR2 are LGHDT and YNNKEL (reference sequence). The CDR3 sequence is CASSQAGIFWQFF.

The V call is TRBV19, the J call TRBJ2-3; no definite D call. CDR3 length: 12 residues. Deletions cut 0 bases from V and 7 bases from J, with 5 bases between. Germline V gene sequence: CDR1 LNHDA, CDR2 SQIVND (reference sequence). CDR3 region: CASSIEGNTQYF. DNA of the CDR3: TGTGCCAGTAGTATAGAGGGAAATACGCAGTATTTT.

This clonotype was counted at least ten times. This chain joins TRBV29-1 and TRBJ2-3; D perhaps matches TRBD1 (5 bases). Deletions cut 4 bases from V and 2 bases from J, with 13 bases between. The CDR3 is 14 amino acids. The V gene's germline CDR1 is SQVTM and CDR2 ANQGSEA. CDR3 sequence: CSVAPQGITDTQYF. CDR3 nucleotide sequence: TGCAGCGTTGCGCCGCAGGGTATCACAGATACGCAGTATTTT.

The chain recombines TRBV5-6 with TRBJ2-2; tentative D call: TRBD1 (6 bases). V lost 5 bases to trimming and J lost 5 bases, with 19 bases between them. The CDR3 has 16 residues. Germline loops: CDR1 SGHDT, CDR2 YYEEEE. Here the CDR3 reads CASRVFRSGQTGELFF. The CDR3 DNA reads TGTGCCAGCAGAGTCTTCCGCTCTGGACAGACCGGGGAGCTGTTTTTT.

Here the CDR3 reads CSALESVGLRVSGANVLTF. As DNA, the CDR3 is TGCAGCGCCCTGGAGAGCGTCGGACTCAGAGTTTCTGGGGCCAACGTCCTGACTTTC. The chain joins TRBV29-1 to TRBJ2-6; D may be TRBD2 (5 bases). Trimming shortened V by 7 bases and J by 1 base, and 26 bases separated the two germline ends. The CDR3 runs to 19 residues. Germline V CDR1 and CDR2: SQVTM, ANQGSEA.

This clonotype has a handful of counts. This sequence joins TRBV20-1 and TRBJ2-3; 12 bases fit TRBD2. The CDR3 consists of 14 residues. V lost 6 bases, J lost 4 bases, and 5 bases stayed unmatched. The germline V gene has CDR1 DFQATT and CDR2 SNEGSKA (reference sequence). Written as DNA, the CDR3 is TGCAGTGCGACGCTAGCGGGGGGGCCAGATACGCAGTATTTT. Its protein is CSATLAGGPDTQYF.

The chain employs TRBV27 and TRBJ2-2; D not certain. This CDR3 comprises 14 residues. Germline V lookup: CDR1 MNHEY, CDR2 SMNVEV (reference sequence). Between the trimmed V and J ends, which lost 11 bases and 0 bases, there was a span of 13 bases. This CDR3 reads CASGPWPNTGELFF. For the CDR3, the DNA is TGTGCCTCCGGTCCATGGCCGAACACCGGGGAGCTGTTTTTT.

V is TRBV9 and J is TRBJ2-1; D may be TRBD2 (5 bases). V dropped 2 bases and J dropped 2 bases, with 8 bases sitting between them. The germline CDR1 and CDR2 sequences are SGDLS and YYNGEE. There are 14 residues in the CDR3. The CDR3 nucleotides read TGTGCCAGCAGCGTCGGGGAGACCTACAATGAGCAGTTCTTC. Its protein is CASSVGETYNEQFF.

This clonotype was seen a few times. V usage is TRBV28 and J usage is TRBJ2-1; 8 positions match TRBD1. The J segment lost 7 bases and the V segment lost 3 bases, leaving 8 bases of the junction unmatched. The length of the CDR3 is 15 residues. Germline CDR1 is MDHEN and CDR2 is SYDVKM. The CDR3 bases are TGTGCCAGCAGTTTGTCCGGACAGGGCAGAAATGAGCAGTTCTTC. Translating gives CASSLSGQGRNEQFF. The full variable domain, rest sourced from reference TRBV28 and TRBJ2-1, is DVKVTQSSRYLVKRTGEKVFLECVQDMDHENMFWYRQDPGLGLRLIYFSYDVKMKEKGDIPEGYSVSREKKERFSLILESASTNQTSMYLCASSLSGQGRNEQFFGPGTRLTVL.

The V gene is TRBV11-2, the J gene TRBJ2-1; 9 nucleotides agree with TRBD1. V was clipped by 2 bases and J by 4 bases; unmatched bases: 9. CDR1 and CDR2 (germline): SGHAT, FQNNGV. The CDR3 spans 17 residues. The CDR3 nucleotides read TGTGCCAGCAGCTTAAGACCCGGGACAGGGCTTTACAATGAGCAGTTCTTC. Encoded protein: CASSLRPGTGLYNEQFF.

This clonotype was counted many times. The chain is built from TRBV10-3 and TRBJ2-4, with D possibly being TRBD2 (6 bases). CDR1 ENHRY and CDR2 SYGVKD come from the germline V gene. The CDR3 has 14 amino acids. Deletions cut 8 bases from V and 0 bases from J, with 11 bases between. CDR3: CAIRDSLAKNIQYF. The DNA for the CDR3 is TGTGCCATCCGGGACTCGTTAGCCAAAAACATTCAGTACTTC.